Below are 8 T cell receptor beta chains sequenced from a single sample in a study of OX40 agonist ivuxolimab in advanced cancers. Profiled with immunoSEQ multiplex PCR; TCRdb holds only in-frame clones, not every one. The sample comprises about 83,000 clones, 85% to 90% of which are singletons, and less than 0.75% rests with the top ten. Sequenced here: CD4+ or CD8+ T cells sorted from blood, sampled in a trial of the OX40 agonist ivuxolimab. The origin of the receptors is an adult with an advanced solid tumor such as melanoma, head and neck, liver or kidney cancer.

V gene TRBV7-9 combines with J gene TRBJ1-2, with 7 positions matching TRBD1. Germline CDR1 SEHNR, CDR2 FQNEAQ (reference sequence). The CDR3 spans 16 residues. With 5 bases clipped from V and 2 bases from J, the junction kept 11 bases outside the gene matches. The CDR3 region is CASSLTGEQANYGYTF. The CDR3 DNA reads TGTGCCAGCAGCCTTACAGGGGAGCAGGCGAACTATGGCTACACCTTC.

This chain joins TRBV7-9 and TRBJ1-4; weak D call: TRBD1 (5 bases). Trimming cost V 6 bases and J 3 bases, with 8 bases left between them. There are 13 residues in the CDR3. Germline V gene lookup returns CDR1 SEHNR and CDR2 FQNEAQ (reference sequence). The DNA of the CDR3 is TGTGCCAGCAGGGAAGGGGCTAATGAAAAACTGTTTTTT. This translates into CASREGANEKLFF.

The rearrangement joins TRBV11-2 to TRBJ1-1, with TRBD1 identical over 8 bases. This CDR3 has 18 residues. J lost 0 bases, V lost 5 bases, and 14 bases had no gene match. Germline loops: CDR1 SGHAT, CDR2 FQNNGV. CDR3: CASSLMTGDPKVNTEAFF. In DNA, the CDR3 is TGTGCCAGCAGCCTAATGACAGGGGATCCGAAAGTGAACACTGAAGCTTTCTTT.

Only a few counts were recorded for this clone. The chain combines TRBV5-1 with TRBJ2-1, with a possible D match to TRBD2 (6 bases). From germline, CDR1 is SGHRS and CDR2 YFSETQ. Trimming took off 4 bases at V and 2 bases at J, with 10 bases between the two ends. The CDR3 runs to 14 residues. The CDR3 region has the DNA TGCGCCAGCAGCCTGGGGGGAGCCTACAATGAGCAGTTCTTC. It codes for CASSLGGAYNEQFF.

This chain connects TRBV5-8 to TRBJ1-4, with 12 nucleotides matching TRBD1. Germline V gene data show CDR1 as SGHTS and CDR2 as YDEGEE. V lost 2 bases, J lost 8 bases, and 13 bases stayed unmatched. This CDR3 region has 18 residues. The CDR3 bases are TGTGCCAGCAGCTTTTCGGGACAGGGGGCGAGGAGTCGGGAAAAACTGTTTTTT. Its protein product is CASSFSGQGARSREKLFF.

This clone was observed once. The chain recombines TRBV4-3 with TRBJ2-5, with TRBD1 as a possible D gene (6 bases). The CDR3 extends over 15 amino acids. V lost 1 base to trimming and J lost 5 bases, with 14 bases between them. Germline V gives CDR1 LGHNA, CDR2 YSLEER. CDR3 in amino acids: CASSQGSIGQETQYF. The DNA for the CDR3 is TGCGCCAGCAGCCAAGGCTCAATAGGACAGGAGACCCAGTACTTC.

V usage is TRBV14 and J usage is TRBJ1-4; the D is unclear. The length of the CDR3 is 12 residues. The V gene lost 1 base and the J gene lost 10 bases, with 7 bases spanning the gap. Germline-derived CDR1 and CDR2 are SGHDN and FVKESK. The DNA for the CDR3 is TGTGCCAGCAGCCAAGCGGCCGCAAAACTGTTTTTT. It translates to CASSQAAAKLFF.

This CDR3 reads CASSLQGQGRYGAFF. As DNA, the CDR3 is TGTGCCAGCAGTTTACAGGGACAGGGGAGGTATGGTGCTTTCTTT. The chain uses TRBV27 and TRBJ1-1, with 10 bases fitting TRBD1. From germline, CDR1 is MNHEY and CDR2 SMNVEV (reference sequence). The CDR3 has 15 amino acids. V lost 2 bases to trimming and J lost 11 bases; unmatched junction nucleotides: 11.